The next 9 T cell receptor beta chains were all read from a single sample in a study of cytomegalovirus exposure and HLA in healthy donors. 13 Jbeta primers and 60 Vbeta primers were used for the PCR. Profiling relied on immunoSEQ multiplex PCR, and the TCRdb table lists in-frame clones only, not all of them. The table has over 150,000 clones, around four fifths seen once. Sequencing was performed on PBMCs. The receptor set was obtained from a woman between 45 and 65 years old in good health and CMV-seronegative.

The V and J genes are TRBV28 and TRBJ2-1, with 11 bases that match TRBD1. Germline loops: CDR1 MDHEN, CDR2 SYDVKM. Unmatched junction bases numbered 7, after V lost 7 bases and J lost 5 bases. The CDR3 sequence is 15 residues long. This CDR3 is CASNRPGQGDNEQFF. CDR3 nucleotide sequence: TGTGCCAGCAACCGACCGGGACAGGGGGACAATGAGCAGTTCTTC.

V usage is TRBV4-3 and J usage is TRBJ1-3, with D maybe TRBD1 (5 bases). V lost 1 base to trimming and J lost 0 bases, with 10 bases between them. The CDR3 sequence is 16 residues long. Germline loops: CDR1 LGHNA, CDR2 YSLEER. CDR3 in amino acids: CASSQARQSSGNTIYF. CDR3 DNA: TGCGCCAGCAGCCAAGCGCGACAGAGCTCTGGAAACACCATATATTTT.

To note about this clone: Distinct nucleotide sequences in the sample also encode this CDR3. This sequence joins TRBV28 and TRBJ1-2; the match to TRBD1 covers 9 bases. The V segment lost 6 bases and the J segment 4 bases; nucleotides outside the gene matches: 3. The CDR3 loop spans 13 amino acids. CDR1 is MDHEN, CDR2 SYDVKM, per germline. The CDR3 coding sequence is TGTGCCAGCAGCTTGGGACAGGGCTATGGCTACACCTTC. Translated, it gives CASSLGQGYGYTF.

The J gene is TRBJ1-2, the V gene TRBV13; D is unclear. This CDR3 is built from 14 residues. Germline assignment: CDR1 PRHDT and CDR2 FYEKMQ (reference sequence). V lost 2 bases to trimming and J lost 3 bases, with 10 bases between them. The CDR3 spells CASSLMRFDYGYTF. CDR3 coding DNA: TGTGCCAGCAGCTTAATGAGGTTCGACTATGGCTACACCTTC.

The rearrangement uses TRBV6-1 and TRBJ2-1; 8 bases are a match to TRBD2. Germline trimming cut 3 bases from V and 5 bases from J; bases unmatched to any gene: 6. There are 15 residues in the CDR3. The germline gives CDR1 MNHNS, CDR2 SASEGT. CDR3: CASSEGTRGHNEQFF. As DNA, the CDR3 is TGTGCCAGCAGTGAGGGGACTAGGGGCCACAATGAGCAGTTCTTC.

This clone was seen a handful of times. The chain couples TRBV6-1 to TRBJ2-7, with TRBD2 identical over 7 bases. V gave up 5 bases and J gave up 9 bases; unmatched junction bases: 10. Germline V lookup: CDR1 MNHNS, CDR2 SASEGT. This CDR3 spans 13 amino acids. CDR3 region: CASSPGEGRRQYF. The CDR3 bases are TGTGCCAGCAGTCCCGGGGAGGGAAGGAGGCAGTACTTC.

The CDR3 spells CATSFSQGTGNTIYF. In DNA, the CDR3 is TGTGCCACCAGCTTTAGCCAGGGGACTGGAAACACCATATATTTT. V and J are TRBV15 and TRBJ1-3; tentative D call: TRBD1 (6 bases). The CDR3 spans 15 residues. Per germline, CDR1 LNHNV and CDR2 YYDKDF (reference sequence). V was cut by 5 bases and J by 2 bases, with 13 bases left in between.

The chain has TRBV4-1 and TRBJ1-5; perhaps TRBD1 as D (6 bases). The CDR3 length is 20 residues. Germline V gene data show CDR1 as MGHRA and CDR2 as YSYEKL. V dropped 0 bases and J dropped 1 base, with 22 bases sitting between them. CDR3 sequence reads: CASSQDSGDRLGSSNQPQHF. Written as DNA, the CDR3 is TGCGCCAGCAGCCAAGATAGTGGTGACAGGCTGGGTTCAAGCAATCAGCCCCAGCATTTT.

The V and J genes are TRBV5-4 and TRBJ2-7; 7 nucleotides align to TRBD1. V was clipped by 5 bases and J by 12 bases; unmatched bases: 20. This CDR3 spans 15 amino acids. CDR1 SGHNT and CDR2 YYREEE come from the germline V gene (reference sequence). DNA for the CDR3: TGTGCCAGCAGTTCCGGGACAGAGCCCGTCAGAAGCCCGTACTTC. It is translated as CASSSGTEPVRSPYF.